A selection of T cell receptor beta chains follows, all from one sample in a study of response to subunit inactivated influenza vaccine. Each CDR3 protein gets one entry after TCRdb re-called the RT-PCR reads with MiXCR. This sample yields over 450,000 distinct CDR3 sequences, of which roughly 13% are seen a single time; around 13% belongs to the top ten. The starting material was PBMCs from blood, obtained roughly 46 days after vaccination. The receptors stem from a man between 50 and 59 years old who received an inactivated influenza vaccine. Each CDR3 is given with its conserved first and last residue. The D gene is left open where the match is weak. Clone size is not always given. Where it is, it says once, few, many or a class for expanded clones.

>TRBJ1-1|-|few|TRBV5-1
CASSFQGRGTEAFF
TGCGCCAGCAGCTTTCAAGGGAGGGGCACTGAAGCTTTCTTT
>TRBJ2-6|TRBD1|-|TRBV12-3/TRBV12-4
CTSSFPRTGIAGANVLTF
TGTACCAGCAGTTTCCCGAGGACAGGAATTGCTGGGGCCAACGTCCTGACTTTC
>TRBJ2-2|-|-|TRBV6-1
CASSGQSTGELFF
TGTGCCAGCTCGGGCCAGAGCACCGGGGAGCTGTTTTTT
>TRBJ1-2|TRBD1|few|TRBV5-1
CASSIQDRGSYGYTF
TGCGCCAGCAGCATCCAAGACAGGGGAAGTTACGGCTACACCTTC
>TRBJ2-5|TRBD1|many|TRBV7-2
CASSLGDRDQETQYF
TGTGCCAGCAGCTTAGGGGACAGGGACCAAGAGACCCAGTACTTC
>TRBJ2-7|-|-|TRBV7-2
CASSASGVNHEQYF
TGTGCCAGCAGCGCCTCTGGGGTAAACCACGAGCAGTACTTC
>TRBJ2-6|-|few|TRBV4-3
CASSQDRAGTGANVLTF
TGCGCCAGCAGCCAAGATCGTGCGGGTACCGGGGCCAACGTCCTGACTTTC
>TRBJ2-5|TRBD1|-|TRBV20-1
CSARPPGTVETQYF
TGCAGTGCTAGACCCCCGGGGACAGTAGAGACCCAGTACTTC
>TRBJ2-1|-|many|TRBV4-3
CASSLFLTLGNEQFF
TGCGCCAGCAGCCTCTTTTTGACCTTGGGCAATGAGCAGTTCTTC
>TRBJ1-2|-|-|TRBV6-2/TRBV6-3
CASNQQATGYGYTF
TGTGCCAGCAATCAACAGGCGACTGGCTATGGCTACACCTTC
>TRBJ2-7|TRBD1|few|TRBV12-3/TRBV12-4
CASRGTGTSSYEQYF
TGTGCCAGCAGGGGGACAGGAACGAGCTCCTACGAGCAGTACTTC
>TRBJ2-3|-|-|TRBV12-3/TRBV12-4
CASSFGYSTDTQYF
TGTGCCAGCTCCTTTGGCTATTCCACAGATACGCAGTATTTT